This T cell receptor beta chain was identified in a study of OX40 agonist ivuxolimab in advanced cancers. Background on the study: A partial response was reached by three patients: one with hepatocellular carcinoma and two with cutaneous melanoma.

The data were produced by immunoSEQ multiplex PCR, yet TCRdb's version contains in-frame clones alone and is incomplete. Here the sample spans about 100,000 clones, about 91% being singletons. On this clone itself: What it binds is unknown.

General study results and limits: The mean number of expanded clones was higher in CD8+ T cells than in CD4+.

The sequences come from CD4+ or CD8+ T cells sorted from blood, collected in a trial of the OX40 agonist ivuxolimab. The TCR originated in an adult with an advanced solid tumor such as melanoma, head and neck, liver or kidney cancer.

The CDR3 region has the DNA TGTGCCAGCAGCGGCACGCGAAATAATTATGGCTACACCTTC. Translating it yields CASSGTRNNYGYTF. This chain joins TRBV27 and TRBJ1-2; D is uncertain. Trimming shortened V by 6 bases and J by 5 bases, and 16 bases separated the two germline ends. The CDR3 is 14 residues long. Germline CDR1 MNHEY, CDR2 SMNVEV (reference sequence).